This T cell receptor beta chain was profiled in a study of cytomegalovirus exposure and HLA in healthy donors. Study findings and constraints: Presence/absence results assume similar sequencing depth per donor, which may not hold.

Comments on this clone: Antigen specificity is unknown.

60 Vbeta and 13 Jbeta primers were used in PCR. Method: immunoSEQ multiplex PCR; TCRdb's copy keeps in-frame clones and lacks some. The table shows around 99,000 clones, with less than 85% occurring only once. Sequencing used PBMCs. The receptor was isolated from a woman in her thirties or forties in good health and CMV-seropositive.

CDR3: CAWSVGQYTEAFF. CDR3 bases: TGTGCCTGGAGTGTAGGACAGTACACTGAAGCTTTCTTT. V is TRBV30 and J is TRBJ1-1, with a tentative D call TRBD1 (6 bases). Trimming left V 0 bases short and J 3 bases short, with 8 bases between. Germline V gene sequence: CDR1 GTSNPN, CDR2 SVGIG (reference sequence). The CDR3 covers 13 residues.